The rows below give T cell receptor beta chains drawn from one sample of a study of CXCR4 blockade with PD-1 therapy in pancreatic cancer. TCRdb's copy holds only in-frame clones and misses some; the assay was immunoSEQ multiplex PCR. The sample has over 7,500 clones; around 50% are singletons. The sequenced material came from tumor tissue. The origin of the receptors is a human donor with pancreatic ductal adenocarcinoma. Both conserved end residues are part of each CDR3. D genes are given only for firm matches. Clone size is not always given. Where it is, it says once, few, many or a class for expanded clones.

J	size	D	V	DNA	CDR3
TRBJ1-1	-	-	TRBV18	TGTGCCAGCTCACCAAGCGTGAACACTGAAGCTTTCTTT	CASSPSVNTEAFF
TRBJ2-5	-	-	TRBV18	TGTGCCAGCTCACCTCGGACAGTACAAGAGACCCAGTACTTC	CASSPRTVQETQYF
TRBJ2-7	once	-	TRBV19	TGTGCCAGTAGTACGACAGTGAACTACGAGCAGTACTTC	CASSTTVNYEQYF
TRBJ2-6	-	TRBD2	TRBV18	TGTGCCAGCTCAGAGGGACTAGCGGGCGCCTCTGGGGCCAACGTCCTGACTTTC	CASSEGLAGASGANVLTF
TRBJ2-3	-	-	TRBV4-1	TGCGCCAGCAGCCCCTACGGACAGTCCACAGATACGCAGTATTTT	CASSPYGQSTDTQYF
TRBJ2-4	-	TRBD2	TRBV10-2	TGCGCCAGCAGCCTCCTAGCGGGAGGCCGGAACATTCAGTACTTC	CASSLLAGGRNIQYF
TRBJ2-1	-	-	TRBV14	TGTGCCAGCAGCCAAGAATTCCGGAATACCTACAATGAGCAGTTCTTC	CASSQEFRNTYNEQFF
TRBJ1-2	-	TRBD1	TRBV19	TGTGCCAGTAGCAAACAGGGGTACTATGGCTACACCTTC	CASSKQGYYGYTF
TRBJ2-5	few	TRBD1	TRBV6-8	TGTGCCAGCAGTGGACAGGGGGAAGGGGTAGAGACCCAGTACTTC	CASSGQGEGVETQYF
TRBJ2-6	few	-	TRBV6-8	TGTGCCAGCACTCAGGGACCCTCTGGGGCCAACGTCCTGACTTTC	CASTQGPSGANVLTF